Following are 23 T cell receptor beta chains from one sample sequenced in a study of vaccination and CD4 T cells after COVID-19. The antigens of these receptors remain unknown. Scientists ran DNA taken from cultured CD4+ T cells through the Oncomine TCR Beta short-read assay for sequencing. MiXCR was run by TCRdb on the PCR reads, yielding one entry per CDR3 protein. The table shows about 17,000 distinct CDR3 sequences, with about 32% occurring only once. This sample's treatment: roughly 10-day PBMC culture with coronavirus spike peptide pools or control peptides (ViraFEST assay). The sample taken for sequencing was cultured CD4+ T cells from blood. The receptors were sampled from a human donor with COVID-19.

The V call is TRBV2, the J call TRBJ2-3; D is unresolved. This CDR3 region has 12 residues. V dropped 6 bases and J dropped 3 bases, with 7 bases sitting between them. Germline loops: CDR1 SNHLY, CDR2 FYNNEI. This CDR3 reads CASRFITDTQYF. CDR3 nucleotide sequence: TGTGCCAGCAGGTTTATAACAGATACGCAGTATTTT. Looking up the rest from reference TRBV2 and TRBJ2-3 gives the full variable domain: EPEVTQTPSHQVTQMGQEVILRCVPISNHLYFYWYRQILGQKVEFLVSFYNNEISEKSEIFDDQFSVERPDGSNFTLKIRSTKLEDSAMYFCASRFITDTQYFGPGTRLTVL.

This clonotype has more than one count but fewer than ten. In DNA, the CDR3 is TGTGCCTGGAGTGTACCCGGTGGCTACACCTTC. Protein: CAWSVPGGYTF. The chain uses TRBV30 and TRBJ1-2, with D unresolved. V dropped 0 bases and J dropped 7 bases, with 6 bases sitting between them. This CDR3 has 11 residues. CDR1 GTSNPN and CDR2 SVGIG come from the germline V gene (reference sequence).

This clonotype was seen a single time. This CDR3 is missing its conserved last phenylalanine or tryptophan, likely due to a read error. The chain carries TRBV7-2 and TRBJ2-5; TRBD1 aligns across 9 bases. Germline V CDR1 and CDR2: SGHTA, FQGNSA. The V gene end was trimmed by 5 bases and the J gene end by 4 bases; junction bases not matched to a gene: 5. The CDR3 is 14 residues long. The CDR3 sequence is CASSRTGGVETQYY. As DNA, the CDR3 is TGTGCCAGCAGCCGTACAGGGGGCGTAGAGACCCAGTACTAC.

CDR3 loop: CATKSGDLRRTQYF. The CDR3 DNA reads as TGTGCCACCAAGAGCGGGGACCTCCGCCGTACGCAGTATTTT. J is TRBJ2-3 and V is TRBV12-3 or TRBV12-4, with 7 nucleotides matching TRBD2. The CDR3 loop spans 14 amino acids. Trimming cost V 10 bases and J 8 bases; bases outside gene matches: 15.

This chain links TRBV7-9 with TRBJ2-5; 9 bases align to TRBD2. This CDR3 contains 15 residues. Per the germline V gene, CDR1 is SEHNR and CDR2 is FQNEAQ (reference sequence). V was pared by 5 bases and J by 5 bases, with 9 bases of the junction left unmatched. CDR3 bases: TGTGCCAGCAGCCGACGTAGCGGGGGATTGGAGACCCAGTACTTC. The encoded protein is CASSRRSGGLETQYF.

Only a few counts were recorded for this clonotype. The chain combines TRBV2 with TRBJ1-5; tentative D call: TRBD1 (5 bases). This CDR3 spans 15 amino acids. Germline V gives CDR1 SNHLY, CDR2 FYNNEI. V lost 6 bases and J lost 4, with 16 bases in between. The CDR3 spells CASRDTGTENQPQHF. CDR3 bases: TGTGCCAGCAGGGACACCGGGACGGAAAATCAGCCCCAGCATTTT.

This clonotype turned up a few times. V and J are TRBV2 and TRBJ2-4; 14 positions agree with TRBD2. The germline V gene encodes CDR1 SNHLY and CDR2 FYNNEI. The CDR3 sequence is 17 residues long. The trim removed 7 bases at V and 1 base at J, leaving 6 bases unmatched. CDR3 sequence reads: CASKTSGGAVAKNIQYF. The DNA for the CDR3 is TGTGCCAGCAAGACTAGCGGGGGGGCCGTGGCCAAAAACATTCAGTACTTC.

This clonotype was detected only a few times. The rearrangement uses TRBV6-1 and TRBJ1-1, with TRBD1 as a possible D gene (5 bases). Trimming took off 4 bases at V and 0 bases at J, with 9 bases between the two ends. This CDR3 contains 14 residues. CDR1 and CDR2 (germline): MNHNS, SASEGT. Here the CDR3 DNA reads TGTGCCAGCAGTGGAGGACATTTGAACACTGAAGCTTTCTTT. Protein product: CASSGGHLNTEAFF.

The J gene is TRBJ1-6, the V gene TRBV20-1; unclear D gene. V gave up 0 bases and J gave up 7 bases, with 13 bases separating them. Germline V gene sequence: CDR1 DFQATT, CDR2 SNEGSKA (reference sequence). This CDR3 region has 15 residues. The CDR3 DNA reads as TGCAGTGCTAGAGAAGGAGGGTTTTGGAATTCACCCCTCCACTTT. Translation: CSAREGGFWNSPLHF.

This clonotype was found a few times. The chain joins TRBV11-3 to TRBJ1-2; D call uncertain. The length of the CDR3 is 13 residues. The V gene lost 3 bases and the J gene lost 4 bases, with 9 bases spanning the gap. From germline, CDR1 is SGHNT and CDR2 YENEEA. CDR3 DNA: TGTGCCAGCAGCTTCGCCGTCTCCTATGGCTACACCTTC. Its translation is CASSFAVSYGYTF.

The chain employs TRBV27 and TRBJ1-5, with D maybe TRBD1 (6 bases). Trimming removed 4 bases at V and 4 bases at J, with 14 bases between. The CDR3 extends over 15 amino acids. CDR1 is MNHEY, CDR2 SMNVEV, per germline (reference sequence). CDR3 coding DNA: TGTGCCAGCAGTTGGACAGCGGAGAGTAATCAGCCCCAGCATTTT. Encoded protein: CASSWTAESNQPQHF.

The V call is TRBV29-1, the J call TRBJ1-5; weak D call: TRBD1 (5 bases). Germline V gene lookup returns CDR1 SQVTM and CDR2 ANQGSEA. This CDR3 comprises 13 residues. V was shortened by 7 bases and J by 7 bases, with 17 bases between the two germline ends. In DNA form, the CDR3 reads TGCAGCGCCCGGTCAGGGTTAGGGCAGCCCCAGCATTTT. Translated, it gives CSARSGLGQPQHF.

In its sample, this clonotype was seen a few times. This sequence joins TRBV12-3 or TRBV12-4 and TRBJ1-2; unclear D gene. CDR3 size: 14 residues. Deletions cut 6 bases from V and 5 bases from J, with 16 bases between. Here the CDR3 reads CASRPSAGRYGYTF. In DNA, the CDR3 is TGTGCCAGCAGACCCAGCGCGGGCCGATATGGCTACACCTTC.

This clonotype appeared a few times. At one end, the junction sequence differs from germline, possibly due to a read error. The CDR3 here is CAWSPTRELFF. The CDR3 bases are TGTGCCTGGAGCCCCACCCGGGAGCTGTTTTTT. The rearrangement links TRBV30 to TRBJ2-2; D not resolved. Germline V gene sequence: CDR1 GTSNPN, CDR2 SVGIG (reference sequence). The CDR3 has 11 amino acids.

J is TRBJ2-3 and V is TRBV2; possibly TRBD1 or TRBD2 for D (6 bases each). Germline loops: CDR1 SNHLY, CDR2 FYNNEI. There are 15 residues in the CDR3. Trimming left V 6 bases short and J 2 bases short, with 15 bases between. DNA for the CDR3: TGTGCCAGCAGCTTGGTCGGGGGCACCACAGATACGCAGTATTTT. Translated: CASSLVGGTTDTQYF.

V gene TRBV30 combines with J gene TRBJ2-7; tentatively, D is TRBD1 (5 bases). The CDR3 has 13 amino acids. Trimming took off 1 base at V and 1 base at J, with 8 bases between the two ends. The germline gives CDR1 GTSNPN, CDR2 SVGIG (reference sequence). The CDR3 region has the DNA TGTGCCTGGAGTGATGGGGCGTCCTACGAGCAGTACTTC. It yields the protein CAWSDGASYEQYF.

V is TRBV7-2 and J is TRBJ1-5; D is unclear. Germline CDR1 reads SGHTA; CDR2 reads FQGNSA. This CDR3 contains 13 residues. V was pared by 4 bases and J by 7 bases, with 11 bases between. The CDR3 loop is CASSSEERQPQHF. CDR3 DNA: TGTGCCAGCAGCTCCGAGGAGAGGCAGCCCCAGCATTTT.

This clonotype has only a few counts. This chain uses TRBV20-1 with TRBJ2-1; possible D gene TRBD1, 5 bases. The V end was cut by 4 bases, the J end by 8 bases, with 18 bases between. In germline, CDR1 is DFQATT, CDR2 SNEGSKA (reference sequence). The CDR3 spans 14 residues. In DNA, the CDR3 is TGCAGTGCTACCCTACACAGGAAAGGGCATGAGCAGTTCTTC. Protein: CSATLHRKGHEQFF.

The V and J genes are TRBV19 and TRBJ1-4; 8 bases fit TRBD1. Germline V gene data show CDR1 as LNHDA and CDR2 as SQIVND (reference sequence). V dropped 5 bases and J dropped 7; count of bases not matched to a gene: 12. This CDR3 is built from 16 residues. DNA of the CDR3: TGTGCCAGTAGTTTTCCCCGGACAGGGACCGGTGAAAAACTGTTTTTT. Its translation is CASSFPRTGTGEKLFF.

This clonotype was seen a handful of times. The V and J genes are TRBV7-2 and TRBJ1-5; D is unresolved. Germline CDR1 reads SGHTA; CDR2 reads FQGNSA. This CDR3 contains 13 residues. With 0 bases removed from V and 9 bases from J, the gap between germline ends came to 9 bases. The CDR3 DNA reads TGTGCCAGCAGCTTAGCCCACCCCGGGCCCCAGCATTTT. Its translation is CASSLAHPGPQHF.

The chain links TRBV28 to TRBJ2-5; 10 bases map to TRBD1. The CDR3 has 14 amino acids. Germline V lookup: CDR1 MDHEN, CDR2 SYDVKM. Trimming cost V 5 bases and J 3 bases; bases outside gene matches: 3. Here the CDR3 reads CASSRQGAKETQYF. For the CDR3, the DNA is TGTGCCAGCAGTCGACAGGGGGCGAAAGAGACCCAGTACTTC.

This sequence joins TRBV7-9 and TRBJ1-4; 8 positions agree with TRBD1. This CDR3 is built from 14 residues. V was clipped by 2 bases and J by 12 bases; unmatched bases: 8. Germline values: CDR1 SEHNR, CDR2 FQNEAQ (reference sequence). The CDR3 bases are TGTGCCAGCAGCTTATCGGCAGGGGGCAGGGAACTGTTTTTT. Translation gives CASSLSAGGRELFF.

There are a few counts of this clonotype. The V gene is TRBV19, the J gene TRBJ2-7; maybe TRBD2 (5 bases). CDR3 length: 14 amino acids. Trimming left V 3 bases short and J 7 bases short, with 16 bases between. CDR1 LNHDA and CDR2 SQIVND come from the germline V gene (reference sequence). The CDR3: CASSIGWARGEQYF. The CDR3 DNA sequence: TGTGCCAGTAGTATCGGGTGGGCCAGAGGGGAGCAGTACTTC.